This section outlines one T cell receptor (beta chain) sequence together with its context. This sample is part of a study of blood T cell repertoires in COVID-19. Across the whole study: Acute and convalescent COVID-19 samples came from the United States, Italy and Spain. PBMCs, B-cell-depleted T cells, or T cells provided the cDNA or gDNA that made up the material.

Per the original methods: Reference gene primer amplification gave estimated nucleated cell counts. Produced via immunoSEQ multiplex PCR; TCRdb's table is partial and in-frame only. V and J calls and clone size are as listed in that table; D and trimming were resolved from the DNA. This table has 170,000 or so clones, 70% to 90% appearing once. The clonotype comes from a man aged 50 or older with active or convalescent COVID-19. The sequencing input was peripheral blood.

The CDR3 is CASRALGSGNTIYF. The CDR3 bases are TGTGCCAGTAGGGCCCTTGGCTCTGGAAACACCATATATTTT. The chain links TRBV19 to TRBJ1-3, with D hard to call. V gave up 6 bases and J gave up 0 bases, with 9 bases separating them. The CDR3 loop spans 14 amino acids. CDR1 LNHDA and CDR2 SQIVND come from the germline V gene (reference sequence).